This entry concerns a single T cell receptor (beta chain). Trimming took off 5 bases at V and 4 bases at J, with 11 bases between the two ends. The CDR3 has 13 residues. Germline V CDR1 and CDR2: MNHEY, SVGAGI. The sample comes from a study of blood T cell repertoires in COVID-19. Profiled with immunoSEQ multiplex PCR; TCRdb holds only in-frame clones, not every one. The data show fewer than 200,000 clones, roughly 87% seen once. Sequenced sample: peripheral blood. This chain links TRBV6-5 with TRBJ1-1; D ambiguous. The source is a woman aged 70-85 years with COVID-19, enrolled during active disease. DNA of the CDR3: TGTGCCAGCAGTCGAGTTCTCGGCACTGAAGCTTTCTTT. Its protein product is CASSRVLGTEAFF.